The 4 T cell receptor beta chains below all came from one sample that was sequenced in a study of patients and donors after allogeneic stem cell transplantation. TCRdb called the RT-PCR reads again in MiXCR, with one record for every CDR3 protein. The sample holds roughly 960,000 distinct CDR3 sequences, 15% to 20% seen once. Sequenced sample: blood, either unsorted or a sorted T cell fraction (not recorded which). These receptor sequences come from a human donor who was either an allogeneic HSCT recipient or a stem cell or donor lymphocyte infusion donor (not recorded which). It is not recorded whose cells these are; they may come from a transplant donor.

J is TRBJ1-4 and V is TRBV5-1, with TRBD1 matching over 7 bases. Germline CDR1 is SGHRS and CDR2 is YFSETQ. This CDR3 has 15 residues. V was clipped by 1 base and J by 3 bases; unmatched bases: 3. CDR3 amino acids: CASSLQGGSNEKLFF. In DNA form, the CDR3 reads TGCGCCAGCAGCTTGCAGGGGGGATCTAATGAAAAACTGTTTTTT.

In its sample, this clonotype was seen a few times. This rearrangement joins TRBV4-3 to TRBJ2-1, with D possibly TRBD1 on 6 matching bases. CDR1 is LGHNA and CDR2 is YSLEER in the germline V gene. V lost 4 bases and J 5 bases, leaving 27 bases between the germline ends. The CDR3 runs to 19 residues. DNA for the CDR3: TGCGCCAGCAGCCGAAAGGTCACAGGGACGGCAAGTGCAAACAATGAGCAGTTCTTC. Residues: CASSRKVTGTASANNEQFF.

The chain employs TRBV29-1 and TRBJ1-1; D is possibly TRBD1 (5 bases). Trimming cost V 6 bases and J 3 bases, with 11 bases left between them. There are 12 residues in the CDR3. CDR1 is SQVTM, CDR2 ANQGSEA, per germline. The CDR3 loop is CSVRGRDTEAFF. The DNA of the CDR3 is TGCAGCGTACGAGGCAGGGACACTGAAGCTTTCTTT.

This clonotype was seen a handful of times. The chain couples TRBV19 to TRBJ2-1, with a possible D match to TRBD1 (5 bases). Trimming removed 3 bases from V and 3 bases from J, with 12 bases in between. CDR1 is LNHDA and CDR2 is SQIVND in the germline V gene (reference sequence). The CDR3 runs 15 residues. CDR3 amino acids: CASSIFLTDYNEQFF. The CDR3 DNA follows: TGTGCCAGTAGTATCTTCCTGACAGACTACAATGAGCAGTTCTTC. The entire variable domain, with the rest obtained from reference TRBV19 and TRBJ2-1, is as follows: DGGITQSPKYLFRKEGQNVTLSCEQNLNHDAMYWYRQDPGQGLRLIYYSQIVNDFQKGDIAEGYSVSREKKESFPLTVTSAQKNPTAFYLCASSIFLTDYNEQFFGPGTRLTVL.